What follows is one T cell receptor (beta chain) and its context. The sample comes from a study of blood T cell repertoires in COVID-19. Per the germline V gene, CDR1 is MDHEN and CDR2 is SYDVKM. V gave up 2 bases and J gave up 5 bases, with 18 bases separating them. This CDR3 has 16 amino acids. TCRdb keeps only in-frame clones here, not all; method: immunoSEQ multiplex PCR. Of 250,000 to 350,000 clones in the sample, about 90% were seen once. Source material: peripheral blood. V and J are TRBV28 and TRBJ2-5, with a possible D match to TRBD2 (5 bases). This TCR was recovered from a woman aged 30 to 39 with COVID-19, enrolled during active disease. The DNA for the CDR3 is TGTGCCAGCAGTTTAGTGTATCGAGAGGGCCGGGAGACCCAGTACTTC. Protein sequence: CASSLVYREGRETQYF.